Detailed here is one TCR beta chain. Its target is unknown. Primers included in the PCR were 60 Vbeta and 13 Jbeta primers. Under the authors' procedure: Around 11 million shared chains were among the roughly 80 million unique TCR beta chains that a later analysis counted. TCRdb keeps only in-frame clones here, not all; method: immunoSEQ multiplex PCR. That table gives V, J and clone size, and the DNA gave D and trimming. The table records roughly 100,000 clones, around 73% of them present only once. This entry is derived from a study of cytomegalovirus exposure and HLA in healthy donors. About the research overall: Inside one of the first data releases sat roughly 80 million unique TCRs taken from HLA-typed donors.

Overall study results and limits: Relative to the approximately 700-donor mean, N-insertions were reportedly fewer in an Asian-associated ancestry cluster in a later analysis.

The CDR3 totals 15 residues. The germline CDR1 and CDR2 sequences are SNHLY and FYNNEI. Between the trimmed V and J ends, which lost 2 bases and 2 bases, there was a span of 12 bases. The V and J genes are TRBV2 and TRBJ2-5; tentative D call: TRBD1 (6 bases). The clonotype comes from a man younger than 40 in good health and CMV-seronegative. Source material: PBMCs. The CDR3 region has the DNA TGTGCCAGCAGTGAATCCTACAGGGCGCAAGAGACCCAGTACTTC. This codes for CASSESYRAQETQYF.